The 23 T cell receptor beta chains in this list originate from one sample, sequenced in a study of human T cells and chemical hapten exposure. Time point here: patch test 3, about 24 weeks after DPC sensitization. Indicated treatment: therapeutic diphenylcyclopropenone sensitization with weekly scalp DPC. TCRdb used MiXCR to reprocess the RACE reads, holding one entry per CDR3 protein. The table shows tens of thousands of distinct CDR3 sequences, with roughly 10% occurring only once. The source material was whole blood, sampled in connection with sensitization to the hapten diphenylcyclopropenone (DPC). The receptors stem from a woman between 50 and 59 years old with alopecia areata. Some clones in this sample may be carry-over from other donors' samples.

This clonotype was seen repeatedly, ten times or more. This chain uses TRBV10-1 with TRBJ2-2, with D unclear. V was clipped by 6 bases and J by 1 base, with 3 bases between them. Per the germline V gene, CDR1 is WNHNN and CDR2 is SYGVQD (reference sequence). The CDR3 runs to 12 residues. CDR3 DNA: TGCGCCAGCAGCGGGAACACCGGGGAGCTGTTTTTT. Its protein product is CASSGNTGELFF.

The table lists this clonotype with many counts. The V call is TRBV2, the J call TRBJ1-1; D ambiguous. V lost 1 base and J 1 base, leaving 4 bases between the germline ends. Germline CDR1 SNHLY, CDR2 FYNNEI. The CDR3 sequence is 13 residues long. The CDR3 loop reads CASSEGGNTEAFF. CDR3 in DNA: TGTGCCAGCAGTGAAGGGGGGAACACTGAAGCTTTCTTT.

This clonotype was seen many times. The chain is built from TRBV2 and TRBJ2-1; D possibly corresponds to TRBD2 (5 bases). Germline CDR1 is SNHLY and CDR2 is FYNNEI. The germline V and J ends were trimmed by 4 bases and 9 bases, with 10 bases remaining between them. The CDR3 is 12 residues long. The CDR3 sequence is CASSVRGREQFF. CDR3 sequence (DNA): TGTGCCAGCAGTGTCCGAGGGCGTGAGCAGTTCTTC.

This clonotype showed up just a few times. The rearrangement uses TRBV29-1 and TRBJ2-1; 9 bases map to TRBD2. Germline CDR1 SQVTM, CDR2 ANQGSEA. Trimming removed 1 base from V and 0 bases from J; junction bases left unmatched: 13. This CDR3 is 19 amino acids long. The CDR3 nucleotides are TGCAGCGTTGAAGGGGGGAATTCTAGCGGGGTGATCTCCTACAATGAGCAGTTCTTC. Translated, it gives CSVEGGNSSGVISYNEQFF.

The genes are TRBV29-1 and TRBJ1-1; tentatively, D is TRBD1 (6 bases). The CDR3 runs to 12 residues. The germline V gene has CDR1 SQVTM and CDR2 ANQGSEA. Trimming cost V 1 base and J 6 bases, with 9 bases left between them. CDR3 in amino acids: CSVEGQGSEAFF. DNA for the CDR3: TGCAGCGTTGAAGGGCAGGGGTCTGAAGCTTTCTTT.

There are a few counts of this clonotype. This chain links TRBV7-9 with TRBJ2-3, with 7 bases matching TRBD1. Germline V gives CDR1 SEHNR, CDR2 FQNEAQ (reference sequence). Losses at the gene ends were 0 bases for V and 4 bases for J; bases not matched to a gene: 1. The CDR3 length is 14 residues. CDR3 sequence reads: CASSLAQGADTQYF. The CDR3 DNA follows: TGTGCCAGCAGCTTAGCGCAGGGGGCAGATACGCAGTATTTT.

The sample holds many counts of this clonotype. This chain connects TRBV18 to TRBJ1-2; possibly TRBD1 for D (5 bases). The CDR3 has 17 amino acids. The germline V gene encodes CDR1 KGHSH and CDR2 LQKENI. Trimming cost V 2 bases and J 4 bases, with 20 bases left between them. CDR3 nucleotide sequence: TGTGCCAGCTCACCAGGGGTTCAAGGGGCAAGGCCCTATGGCTACACCTTC. It is translated as CASSPGVQGARPYGYTF. Together with reference TRBV18 and TRBJ1-2, the CDR3 gives the full variable domain: NAGVMQNPRHLVRRRGQEARLRCSPMKGHSHVYWYRQLPEEGLKFMVYLQKENIIDESGMPKERFSAEFPKEGPSILRIQQVVRGDSAAYFCASSPGVQGARPYGYTFGSGTRLTVV.

The genes are TRBV2 and TRBJ2-1, with D perhaps TRBD1 or TRBD2 (5 bases each). The germline CDR1 and CDR2 sequences are SNHLY and FYNNEI. This CDR3 has 12 amino acids. V was clipped by 8 bases and J by 4 bases, with 9 bases between them. CDR3 in amino acids: CASWGPYNEQFF. The CDR3, as DNA: TGTGCCAGCTGGGGACCTTACAATGAGCAGTTCTTC. Variable domain in full (rest from reference TRBV2 and TRBJ2-1): EPEVTQTPSHQVTQMGQEVILRCVPISNHLYFYWYRQILGQKVEFLVSFYNNEISEKSEIFDDQFSVERPDGSNFTLKIRSTKLEDSAMYFCASWGPYNEQFFGPGTRLTVL.

This clonotype was detected many times. The V gene is TRBV11-2, the J gene TRBJ1-1; D gene ambiguous. The CDR3 consists of 11 residues. Germline CDR1 is SGHAT and CDR2 is FQNNGV. Deletions cut 5 bases from V and 6 bases from J, with 7 bases between. The CDR3 spells CASSPFAEAFF. The CDR3 DNA reads as TGTGCCAGCAGCCCCTTCGCTGAAGCTTTCTTT.

This clonotype occurred a few times. The chain has TRBV12-3 or TRBV12-4 and TRBJ2-6; D remains ambiguous. The germline V and J ends were trimmed by 5 bases and 2 bases, with 7 bases remaining between them. This CDR3 has 14 residues. The DNA of the CDR3 is TGTGCCAGCAGTCCACTGACTGGGGCCAACGTCCTGACTTTC. Amino acids: CASSPLTGANVLTF.

The chain couples TRBV3-2 to TRBJ1-2. TRBV3-2 is assigned pseudogene status. This CDR3 has 16 residues. CDR3: CASSQEMIRHHYGYTF. Written as DNA, the CDR3 is TGTGCCAGCAGCCAAGAGATGATTCGACACCACTATGGCTACACCTTC.

This clonotype was detected ten times or more. CDR3 residues: CASSGQEGQPQHF. CDR3 nucleotides: TGTGCCAGCAGTGGACAGGAAGGGCAGCCCCAGCATTTT. This chain uses TRBV2 with TRBJ1-5; maybe TRBD1 (6 bases). This CDR3 has 13 residues. V gave up 4 bases and J gave up 7 bases, with 11 bases separating them. Germline V lookup: CDR1 SNHLY, CDR2 FYNNEI.

This clonotype has only a few counts. The chain combines TRBV2 with TRBJ2-4, with D possibly matching TRBD1 (5 bases). From germline, CDR1 is SNHLY and CDR2 FYNNEI. Trimming shortened V by 0 bases and J by 6 bases, and 12 bases separated the two germline ends. This CDR3 is 15 amino acids long. Here the CDR3 DNA reads TGTGCCAGCAGTGAAGCGGGCAGGGCCGGAAACATTCAGTACTTC. This codes for CASSEAGRAGNIQYF.

This clonotype occurred a few times. V is TRBV12-3 or TRBV12-4 and J is TRBJ1-1; TRBD1 is a possible D gene (6 bases). Deletions cut 2 bases from V and 8 bases from J, with 12 bases between. The CDR3 runs 13 residues. Written as DNA, the CDR3 is TGTGCCAGCAGTTTATTGTCCGGGGGCGAAGCTTTCTTT. Its protein is CASSLLSGGEAFF.

In this sample, this clonotype turned up once. V is TRBV27 and J is TRBJ1-1; possible D gene TRBD1, 5 bases. CDR1 is MNHEY and CDR2 is SMNVEV in the germline V gene (reference sequence). CDR3 length: 15 residues. Trimming stripped 4 bases from V and 7 bases from J, with 19 bases between. The CDR3 spells CASSSPSWGAGEAFF. Here the CDR3 DNA reads TGTGCCAGCAGTTCCCCGTCATGGGGCGCGGGTGAAGCTTTCTTT.

This clonotype was seen many times. This chain links TRBV27 with TRBJ2-7, with D possibly matching TRBD1 (5 bases). This CDR3 is built from 14 residues. CDR1 is MNHEY, CDR2 SMNVEV, per germline (reference sequence). Trimming took off 3 bases at V and 3 bases at J, with 12 bases between the two ends. The CDR3 spells CASSFGRAIYEQYF. The CDR3, as DNA: TGTGCCAGCAGTTTCGGCAGGGCCATCTACGAGCAGTACTTC.

This clonotype was counted only a few times. The rearrangement uses TRBV5-5 and TRBJ2-7; 7 bases are a match to TRBD1. Germline values: CDR1 SGHKS, CDR2 YYEKEE (reference sequence). CDR3 size: 12 residues. The V gene end was trimmed by 2 bases and the J gene end by 6 bases; junction bases not matched to a gene: 2. CDR3 sequence: CASSFGQAEQYF. The DNA for the CDR3 is TGTGCCAGCAGCTTCGGACAGGCCGAGCAGTACTTC.

The chain combines TRBV11-2 with TRBJ2-3; D gene uncertain. V lost 1 base and J 4 bases, leaving 12 bases between the germline ends. The CDR3 is 15 residues long. Germline V gene lookup returns CDR1 SGHAT and CDR2 FQNNGV. CDR3 residues: CASSLVVLQADTQYF. The CDR3 bases are TGTGCCAGCAGCTTAGTGGTCCTGCAGGCAGATACGCAGTATTTT.

This clonotype was seen at least ten times. The rearrangement joins TRBV28 to TRBJ1-2; 7 bases map to TRBD1. The J segment lost 5 bases and the V segment lost 4 bases, leaving 7 bases of the junction unmatched. The germline V gene encodes CDR1 MDHEN and CDR2 SYDVKM. This CDR3 is built from 14 residues. CDR3: CASSSLGQLYGYTF. As DNA, the CDR3 is TGTGCCAGCAGTTCCCTGGGACAGCTTTATGGCTACACCTTC.

This clonotype was recorded many times. V usage is TRBV28 and J usage is TRBJ1-3; D remains unclear. V was clipped by 4 bases and J by 0 bases, with 10 bases between them. Germline values: CDR1 MDHEN, CDR2 SYDVKM. This CDR3 contains 15 residues. CDR3 in amino acids: CASSSYMYSGNTIYF. The CDR3 DNA reads as TGTGCCAGCAGTTCCTACATGTACTCTGGAAACACCATATATTTT.

Only a few counts were recorded for this clonotype. J is TRBJ2-2 and V is TRBV5-1; D gene uncertain. V was clipped by 5 bases and J by 7 bases, with 15 bases between them. The CDR3 covers 14 residues. Germline CDR1 reads SGHRS; CDR2 reads YFSETQ. CDR3 DNA: TGCGCCAGCAGTAGGGCACCTTCGGACGGGGAGCTGTTTTTT. Protein sequence: CASSRAPSDGELFF.

This clonotype was observed a few times. CDR3 residues: CASSEVGVEPQHF. The CDR3, as DNA: TGTGCCAGCAGTGAAGTGGGGGTGGAGCCCCAGCATTTT. The chain joins TRBV6-1 to TRBJ1-5; a weak D match, TRBD1 (5 bases). CDR3 length: 13 amino acids. CDR1 and CDR2 from the germline V gene are MNHNS and SASEGT. The ends were cut back, 1 base at V and 8 bases at J, with 9 bases in the middle.

CDR3 region: CASRTGTGSSPLHF. The CDR3 region has the DNA TGCGCCAGCAGGACCGGGACAGGGAGTTCACCCCTCCACTTT. V is TRBV5-1 and J is TRBJ1-6; 9 nucleotides line up with TRBD1. Looked up from germline, CDR1 is SGHRS and CDR2 is YFSETQ. The CDR3 length is 14 residues. V lost 5 bases and J lost 9; bases outside the gene matches: 6.